This T cell receptor beta chain was sequenced during a study of response to subunit inactivated influenza vaccine. General study results and limits: It was suggested by the authors that few new T cells are recruited by each seasonal influenza vaccination.

TCRdb redid the calling of the RT-PCR reads with MiXCR, one entry per CDR3 protein. The data contain a few hundred thousand distinct CDR3 sequences, approximately 11% of them singletons. This clonotype has more than one count but fewer than ten. What it binds is not known. The input for sequencing was PBMCs from blood, taken more than 35 days after vaccination. This TCR came from a man aged 45-60 years who received an inactivated influenza vaccine.

The CDR3, as DNA: TGCAGTGCTAGACCACTAGCGGGAGGCCTAAATGAGCAGTTCTTC. It is translated as CSARPLAGGLNEQFF. This chain links TRBV20-1 with TRBJ2-1; 12 bases align to TRBD2. The V gene end was trimmed by 2 bases and the J gene end by 7 bases; junction bases not matched to a gene: 6. The CDR3 spans 15 residues. Germline V CDR1 and CDR2: DFQATT, SNEGSKA (reference sequence).